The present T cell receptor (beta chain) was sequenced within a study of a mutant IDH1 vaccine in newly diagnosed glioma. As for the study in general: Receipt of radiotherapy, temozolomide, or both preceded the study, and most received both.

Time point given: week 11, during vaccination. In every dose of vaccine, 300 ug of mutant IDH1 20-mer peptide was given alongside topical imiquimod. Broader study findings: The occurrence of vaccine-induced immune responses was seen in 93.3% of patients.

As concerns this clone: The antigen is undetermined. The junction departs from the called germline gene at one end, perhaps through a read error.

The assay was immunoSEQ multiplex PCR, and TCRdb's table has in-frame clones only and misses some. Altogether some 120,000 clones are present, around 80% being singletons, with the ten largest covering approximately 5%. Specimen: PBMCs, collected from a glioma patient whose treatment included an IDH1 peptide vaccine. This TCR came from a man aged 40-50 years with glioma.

This CDR3 reads CASSPGQGSTQPQHF. The CDR3 DNA follows: TGTGCCAGCAGTCCGGGACAGGGGAGCACTCAGCCCCAGCATTTT. The chain uses TRBV28 and TRBJ1-5; 10 positions agree with TRBD1. The CDR3 loop spans 15 amino acids. Per germline, CDR1 MDHEN and CDR2 SYDVKM.